The 19 T cell receptor beta chains below come from one sample, sequenced in a study of a mutant IDH1 vaccine in newly diagnosed glioma. The antigens for these receptors are not known. Here immunoSEQ multiplex PCR was the method, and the copy in TCRdb shows in-frame clones only, minus some. The table includes about 64,000 clones, roughly 71% detected once. Time point specified: week 35, safety follow-up. Doses of 300 ug of mutant IDH1 20-mer peptide were given with topical imiquimod. The material was PBMCs, obtained from a glioma patient whose treatment included an IDH1 peptide vaccine. The receptors were gathered from a man in his fifties or sixties with glioma.

The sample holds a few counts of this clone. This chain uses TRBV27 with TRBJ2-7, with TRBD1 matching 7 bases. Germline CDR1 reads MNHEY; CDR2 reads SMNVEV (reference sequence). V trimming: 4 bases; J trimming: 7 bases; junction bases outside the gene matches: 7. The CDR3 totals 13 residues. CDR3 region: CASSSGTELEQYF. The DNA for the CDR3 is TGTGCCAGCAGTTCCGGGACAGAACTAGAGCAGTACTTC.

The chain carries TRBV19 and TRBJ1-1; D may be TRBD1 (6 bases). The CDR3 runs to 14 residues. V lost 4 bases and J 0 bases, leaving 9 bases between the germline ends. The germline V gene encodes CDR1 LNHDA and CDR2 SQIVND (reference sequence). CDR3 sequence: CASSRDKLNTEAFF. The CDR3 coding sequence is TGTGCCAGTAGTAGGGACAAGTTGAACACTGAAGCTTTCTTT.

The chain employs TRBV6-1 and TRBJ1-1; the D gene is possibly TRBD1 (6 bases). Germline values: CDR1 MNHNS, CDR2 SASEGT. V was trimmed by 3 bases and J by 4 bases, leaving 12 bases between them. CDR3 length: 14 residues. The CDR3 sequence is CASSERGGGTEAFF. The DNA of the CDR3 is TGTGCCAGCAGTGAGAGGGGAGGGGGCACTGAAGCTTTCTTT.

The chain has TRBV7-9 and TRBJ2-2; 7 bases fit TRBD2. The CDR3 is made up of 16 amino acids. Germline V CDR1 and CDR2: SEHNR, FQNEAQ (reference sequence). Unmatched junction bases numbered 11, after V lost 5 bases and J lost 5 bases. The CDR3 loop is CASSLLPGGRTGELFF. The CDR3, as DNA: TGTGCCAGCAGCCTGCTTCCGGGGGGTCGGACCGGGGAGCTGTTTTTT. Drawing the rest from reference TRBV7-9 and TRBJ2-2, the complete variable domain is DTGVSQNPRHKITKRGQNVTFRCDPISEHNRLYWYRQTLGQGPEFLTYFQNEAQLEKSRLLSDRFSAERPKGSFSTLEIQRTEQGDSAMYLCASSLLPGGRTGELFFGEGSRLTVL.

The table lists this clone with a few counts. The V gene is TRBV9, the J gene TRBJ1-1; 8 bases line up with TRBD1. This CDR3 comprises 14 residues. Germline CDR1 reads SGDLS; CDR2 reads YYNGEE. With 5 bases clipped from V and 4 bases from J, the junction kept 7 bases outside the gene matches. CDR3 in amino acids: CASSTHRGSTEAFF. CDR3 sequence (DNA): TGTGCCAGCAGTACACACAGGGGGAGCACTGAAGCTTTCTTT.

CDR3 amino acids: CASSVGWANVLTF. CDR3 coding DNA: TGTGCCAGCAGCGTAGGTTGGGCCAACGTCCTGACTTTC. The chain carries TRBV7-2 and TRBJ2-6; D not certain. Germline V gene data show CDR1 as SGHTA and CDR2 as FQGNSA. This CDR3 is built from 13 residues. Trimming removed 5 bases at V and 5 bases at J, with 7 bases between.

V usage is TRBV5-1 and J usage is TRBJ2-2; D may be TRBD1 or TRBD2 (5 bases each). V was pared by 0 bases and J by 4 bases, with 7 bases between. This CDR3 is 14 amino acids long. Germline loops: CDR1 SGHRS, CDR2 YFSETQ. The chain's CDR3 is CASSLGGFTGELFF. CDR3 bases: TGCGCCAGCAGCTTGGGGGGGTTCACCGGGGAGCTGTTTTTT.

Here the CDR3 DNA reads TGTGCCAGCAGTTACGGAGCGAACACCGGGGAGCTGTTTTTT. Translated, it gives CASSYGANTGELFF. The chain joins TRBV6-5 to TRBJ2-2; D is undetermined. Trimming pared 2 bases from V and 0 bases from J, leaving 4 bases between. The CDR3 runs to 14 residues. The germline CDR1 and CDR2 sequences are MNHEY and SVGAGI.

The rearrangement uses TRBV5-1 and TRBJ1-2, with D possibly TRBD1 on 6 matching bases. The CDR3 consists of 15 residues. The V gene lost 2 bases and the J gene lost 4 bases, with 15 bases spanning the gap. The germline CDR1 and CDR2 sequences are SGHRS and YFSETQ. CDR3 sequence: CASSLRQAAFYGYTF. CDR3 coding DNA: TGCGCCAGCAGCTTAAGACAGGCCGCCTTCTATGGCTACACCTTC.

J is TRBJ1-1 and V is TRBV2; 8 bases are shared with TRBD1. From germline, CDR1 is SNHLY and CDR2 FYNNEI. With 8 bases clipped from V and 6 bases from J, the junction kept 8 bases outside the gene matches. The CDR3 is 13 residues long. CDR3 region: CASVTGGIAEAFF. CDR3 in DNA: TGTGCCAGCGTAACAGGGGGGATCGCTGAAGCTTTCTTT.

This clone has a handful of counts. The chain has TRBV30 and TRBJ1-1; 8 bases match TRBD1. Germline CDR1 GTSNPN, CDR2 SVGIG (reference sequence). This CDR3 contains 15 residues. V lost 2 bases, J lost 1 base, and 6 bases stayed unmatched. The CDR3 is CAWSRPGTGNTEAFF. For the CDR3, the DNA is TGTGCCTGGAGTCGCCCCGGGACAGGGAACACTGAAGCTTTCTTT.

J is TRBJ1-1 and V is TRBV30; TRBD1 matches at 9 bases. Per the germline V gene, CDR1 is GTSNPN and CDR2 is SVGIG (reference sequence). The CDR3 loop spans 17 amino acids. J gave up 4 bases and V 3 bases, and 15 bases lay outside the gene matches. The CDR3 coding sequence is TGTGCCTGGAGCGCGCCCTTCACAACAGGGGGCACCACTGAAGCTTTCTTT. Encoded protein: CAWSAPFTTGGTTEAFF.

This clone has just a few counts. This chain connects TRBV6-4 to TRBJ1-2, with 7 bases matching TRBD1. This CDR3 region has 14 residues. Germline CDR1 reads MRHNA; CDR2 reads SNTAGT. V lost 7 bases and J lost 5; bases outside the gene matches: 10. The CDR3: CASKPLWDSYGYTF. The CDR3 DNA reads TGTGCCAGCAAGCCCCTATGGGACAGTTATGGCTACACCTTC.

The chain couples TRBV5-4 to TRBJ1-1; no definite D call. CDR1 is SGHNT, CDR2 YYREEE, per germline (reference sequence). Trimming cost V 2 bases and J 1 base, with 3 bases left between them. This CDR3 region has 12 residues. The CDR3 DNA is TGTGCCAGCAGCTTCTCGAACACTGAAGCTTTCTTT. Amino acid sequence: CASSFSNTEAFF.

The chain combines TRBV5-4 with TRBJ1-2; D is unclear. CDR1 is SGHNT, CDR2 YYREEE, per germline (reference sequence). The CDR3 spans 13 residues. Trimming shortened V by 2 bases and J by 1 base, and 6 bases separated the two germline ends. CDR3 bases: TGTGCCAGCAGCTTCGTTGGTAACTATGGCTACACCTTC. The encoded protein is CASSFVGNYGYTF. The variable domain in full, completed from reference TRBV5-4 and TRBJ1-2, reads ETGVTQSPTHLIKTRGQQVTLRCSSQSGHNTVSWYQQALGQGPQFIFQYYREEENGRGNFPPRFSGLQFPNYSSELNVNALELDDSALYLCASSFVGNYGYTFGSGTRLTVV.

The V call is TRBV19, the J call TRBJ2-1; TRBD2 agrees at 12 bases. The V gene's germline CDR1 is LNHDA and CDR2 SQIVND (reference sequence). Trimming cost V 5 bases and J 12 bases; bases outside gene matches: 14. This CDR3 has 16 amino acids. The CDR3 region is CASSPLLAGGPWGQFF. The DNA of the CDR3 is TGTGCCAGTAGTCCCTTACTAGCGGGGGGCCCCTGGGGGCAGTTCTTC.

The table lists this clone with a few counts. The rearrangement links TRBV4-3 to TRBJ1-1, with D perhaps TRBD1 (6 bases). Germline V lookup: CDR1 LGHNA, CDR2 YSLEER. The CDR3 has 16 amino acids. The germline V and J ends were trimmed by 4 bases and 4 bases, with 19 bases remaining between them. CDR3 DNA: TGCGCCAGCAGCCCCCAGGAGGGAGGGGGAGGCACTGAAGCTTTCTTT. Its protein product is CASSPQEGGGGTEAFF.

This chain links TRBV4-1 with TRBJ1-5; D is uncertain. The ends were cut back, 5 bases at V and 0 bases at J, with 8 bases in the middle. There are 14 residues in the CDR3. CDR1 is MGHRA and CDR2 is YSYEKL in the germline V gene. The CDR3 DNA reads TGCGCCAGCAGCTTTCAAAATAGCAATCAGCCCCAGCATTTT. This encodes CASSFQNSNQPQHF.

The chain carries TRBV6-1 and TRBJ2-1; D is uncertain. The V and J ends lost 4 bases and 3 bases respectively, with 13 bases between them. The CDR3 contains 15 residues. Germline loops: CDR1 MNHNS, CDR2 SASEGT. The CDR3 here is CASSGRRTYYNEQFF. The CDR3 bases are TGTGCCAGCAGTGGTAGAAGGACGTACTACAATGAGCAGTTCTTC.